This entry is about one T cell receptor beta chain. In the original workflow: Estimation of nucleated cell counts was performed using reference gene primer amplification. Assay: immunoSEQ multiplex PCR; the TCRdb copy retains only in-frame clones and omits some. The D gene and trimming were derived from the DNA, and the V and J assignments and clone size from that table. Counted here are about 410,000 clones, around 92% occurring once; the ten biggest clones make up 1.7%. This entry comes from a study of blood T cell repertoires in COVID-19. Study-wide background: Sources were T cells, B-cell-depleted T cells, or PBMCs; the material itself was cDNA or gDNA.

Study members were between about 18 and 95 years old and lived in around 24 US regions. Two negative PCRs, clearance, or symptom resolution characterized the recovered Cohort 3 donors. Trimming cost V 1 base and J 7 bases; bases outside gene matches: 8. The germline CDR1 and CDR2 sequences are SGHTA and FQGNSA. The CDR3 extends over 16 amino acids. The chain employs TRBV7-2 and TRBJ2-1; 9 bases match TRBD2. The receptor's source is a woman aged 30 to 39 who had recovered from COVID-19. Sequencing was carried out using PBMCs or T cells enriched from blood (not recorded which). The CDR3 loop is CASSLVAGGRRNEQFF. CDR3 sequence (DNA): TGTGCCAGCAGCTTAGTTGCGGGGGGGCGTAGGAATGAGCAGTTCTTC.